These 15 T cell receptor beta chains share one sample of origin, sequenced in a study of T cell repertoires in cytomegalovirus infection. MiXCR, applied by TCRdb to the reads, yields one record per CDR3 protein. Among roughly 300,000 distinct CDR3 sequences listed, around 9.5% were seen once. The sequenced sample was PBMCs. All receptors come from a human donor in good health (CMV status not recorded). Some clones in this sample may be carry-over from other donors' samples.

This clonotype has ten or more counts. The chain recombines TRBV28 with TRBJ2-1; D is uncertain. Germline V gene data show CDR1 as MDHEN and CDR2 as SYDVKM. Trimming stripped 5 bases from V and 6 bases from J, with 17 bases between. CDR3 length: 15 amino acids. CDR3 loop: CASSLDLHSSNEQFF. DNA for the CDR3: TGTGCCAGCAGTCTAGACCTACATTCGTCCAATGAGCAGTTCTTC.

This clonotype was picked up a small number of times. CDR3 nucleotides: TGCAGCGTCCCGGGACAGGGGGCGTCTGGCTACACCTTC. Translation: CSVPGQGASGYTF. V is TRBV29-1 and J is TRBJ1-2, with 12 positions matching TRBD1. Trimming cost V 6 bases and J 7 bases; bases outside gene matches: 6. Germline V gives CDR1 SQVTM, CDR2 ANQGSEA. The CDR3 is 13 amino acids.

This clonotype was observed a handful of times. The CDR3 bases are TGCAGTGCCGCTAGCGGGACGGGAGCCGAGCAGTACTTC. Translation gives CSAASGTGAEQYF. The chain couples TRBV20-1 to TRBJ2-7; 9 bases line up with TRBD2. The CDR3 sequence is 13 residues long. V shed 6 bases and J 6 bases; nucleotides not matched to a gene: 9. Per the germline V gene, CDR1 is DFQATT and CDR2 is SNEGSKA (reference sequence).

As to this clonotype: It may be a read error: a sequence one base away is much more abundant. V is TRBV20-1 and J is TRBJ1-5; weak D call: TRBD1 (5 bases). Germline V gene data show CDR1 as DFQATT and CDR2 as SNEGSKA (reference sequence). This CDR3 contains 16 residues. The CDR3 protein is CSAAESGKVVNQHQHF. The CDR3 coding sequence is TGCAGTGCTGCAGAGTCAGGGAAGGTGGTCAATCAGCACCAGCATTTT.

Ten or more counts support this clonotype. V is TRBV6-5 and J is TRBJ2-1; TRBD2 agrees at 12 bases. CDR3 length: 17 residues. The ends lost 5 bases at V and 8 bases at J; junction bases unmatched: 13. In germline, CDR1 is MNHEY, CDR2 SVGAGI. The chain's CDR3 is CASSRWGSSGGADEQFF. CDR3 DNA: TGTGCCAGCAGTCGGTGGGGTTCTAGCGGGGGGGCGGATGAGCAGTTCTTC.

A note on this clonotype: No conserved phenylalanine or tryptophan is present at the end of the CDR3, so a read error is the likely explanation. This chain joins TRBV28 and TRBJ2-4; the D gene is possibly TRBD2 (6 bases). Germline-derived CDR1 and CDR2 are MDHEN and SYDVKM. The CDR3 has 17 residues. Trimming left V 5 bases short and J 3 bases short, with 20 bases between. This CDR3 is CASSLIRGDFGKNIQYL. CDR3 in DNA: TGTGCCAGCAGTCTGATCCGAGGGGACTTTGGCAAAAACATTCAGTACTTA.

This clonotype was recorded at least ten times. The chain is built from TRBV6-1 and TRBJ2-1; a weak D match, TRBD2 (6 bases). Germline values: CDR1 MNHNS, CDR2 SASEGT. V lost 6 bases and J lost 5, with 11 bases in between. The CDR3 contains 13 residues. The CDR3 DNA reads TGTGCCAGCAGGAAAACTAGCCACAATGAGCAGTTCTTC. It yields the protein CASRKTSHNEQFF.

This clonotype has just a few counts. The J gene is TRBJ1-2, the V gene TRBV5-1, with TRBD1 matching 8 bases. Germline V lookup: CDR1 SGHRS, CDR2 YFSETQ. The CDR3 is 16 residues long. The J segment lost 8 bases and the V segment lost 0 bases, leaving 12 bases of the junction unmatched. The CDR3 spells CASSLGTGLEKEGYTF. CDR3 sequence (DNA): TGCGCCAGCAGCTTGGGGACAGGGCTGGAAAAAGAGGGCTACACCTTC. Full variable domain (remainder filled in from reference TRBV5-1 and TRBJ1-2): KAGVTQTPRYLIKTRGQQVTLSCSPISGHRSVSWYQQTPGQGLQFLFEYFSETQRNKGNFPGRFSGRQFSNSRSEMNVSTLELGDSALYLCASSLGTGLEKEGYTFGSGTRLTVV.

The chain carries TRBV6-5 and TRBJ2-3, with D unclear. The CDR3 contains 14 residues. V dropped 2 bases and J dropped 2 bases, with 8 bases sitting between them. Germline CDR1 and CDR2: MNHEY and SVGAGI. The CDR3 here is CASSYIKDTDTQYF. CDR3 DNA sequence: TGTGCCAGCAGTTACATAAAAGACACAGATACGCAGTATTTT.

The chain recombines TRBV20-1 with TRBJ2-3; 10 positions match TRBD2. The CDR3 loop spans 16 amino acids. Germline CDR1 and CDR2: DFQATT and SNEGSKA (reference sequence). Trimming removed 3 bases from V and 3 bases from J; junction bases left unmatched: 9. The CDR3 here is CSASPGTSVRTDTQYF. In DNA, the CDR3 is TGCAGTGCTAGCCCTGGGACTAGCGTTCGTACAGATACGCAGTATTTT.

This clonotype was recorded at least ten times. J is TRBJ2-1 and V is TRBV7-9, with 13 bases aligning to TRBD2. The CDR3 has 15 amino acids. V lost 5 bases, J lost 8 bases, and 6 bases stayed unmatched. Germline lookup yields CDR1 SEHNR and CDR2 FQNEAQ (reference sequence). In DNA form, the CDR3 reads TGTGCCAGCAGCCCGCGGACTAGCGGGAGTTATGAGCAGTTCTTC. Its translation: CASSPRTSGSYEQFF.

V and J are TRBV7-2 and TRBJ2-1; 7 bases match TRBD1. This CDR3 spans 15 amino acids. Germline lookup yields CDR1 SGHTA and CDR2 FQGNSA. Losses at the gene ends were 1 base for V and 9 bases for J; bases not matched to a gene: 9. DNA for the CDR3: TGTGCCAGCAGCTTAGAAACAGGGGCTGGGCGTGAGCAGTTCTTC. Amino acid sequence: CASSLETGAGREQFF.

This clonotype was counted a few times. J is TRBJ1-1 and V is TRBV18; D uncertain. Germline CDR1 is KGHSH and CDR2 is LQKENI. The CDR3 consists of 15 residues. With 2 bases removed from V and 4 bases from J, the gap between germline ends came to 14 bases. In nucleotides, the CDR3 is TGTGCCAGCTCACCAAAGAGAGTCACGGGCACTGAAGCTTTCTTT. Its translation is CASSPKRVTGTEAFF.

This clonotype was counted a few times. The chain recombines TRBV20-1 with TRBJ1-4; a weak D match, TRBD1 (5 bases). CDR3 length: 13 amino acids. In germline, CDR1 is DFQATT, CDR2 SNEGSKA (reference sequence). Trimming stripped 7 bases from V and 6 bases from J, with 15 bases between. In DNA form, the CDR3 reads TGCAGTGTTAAAGGGGATAGGGATGAAAAACTGTTTTTT. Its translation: CSVKGDRDEKLFF.

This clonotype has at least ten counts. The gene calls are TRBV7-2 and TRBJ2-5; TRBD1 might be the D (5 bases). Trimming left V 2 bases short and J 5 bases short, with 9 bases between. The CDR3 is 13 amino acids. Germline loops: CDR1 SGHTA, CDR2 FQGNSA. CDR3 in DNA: TGTGCCAGCAGCTTAACACAGGTTGAGACCCAGTACTTC. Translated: CASSLTQVETQYF.